The 8 T cell receptor beta chains in this list originate from one sample, sequenced in a study of T cell responses to AZD1222 COVID-19 vaccine. Clones were sequenced by immunoSEQ multiplex PCR, and TCRdb holds only the in-frame ones, with some missing. In the table there are 140,000 to 150,000 clones, about 92% of which are singletons. Sample: peripheral blood, taken after recovery from COVID-19. The receptors here all came from an adult who had recovered from COVID-19.

This rearrangement joins TRBV19 to TRBJ2-1; 10 bases fit TRBD2. CDR3 size: 16 residues. CDR1 is LNHDA and CDR2 is SQIVND in the germline V gene (reference sequence). Trimming removed 2 bases from V and 7 bases from J; junction bases left unmatched: 8. The CDR3 protein is CASSITGAGGSNEQFF. The CDR3 coding sequence is TGTGCCAGTAGTATAACGGGAGCGGGAGGGAGTAATGAGCAGTTCTTC.

The rearrangement joins TRBV7-8 to TRBJ1-4; D perhaps matches TRBD1 (5 bases). Trimming removed 5 bases from V and 8 bases from J, with 18 bases in between. Germline V lookup: CDR1 SGHVS, CDR2 FQNEAQ. This CDR3 has 15 amino acids. The CDR3 here is CASSNRDPLGEKLFF. The CDR3 DNA reads as TGTGCCAGCAGCAATCGGGACCCCCTGGGGGAAAAACTGTTTTTT.

J is TRBJ2-7 and V is TRBV19; the match to TRBD2 covers 12 bases. The CDR3 is made up of 15 amino acids. Trimming removed 4 bases from V and 4 bases from J; junction bases left unmatched: 5. The germline CDR1 and CDR2 sequences are LNHDA and SQIVND (reference sequence). DNA for the CDR3: TGTGCCAGTAGTACGCTGACTAGCGGGAGTTACGAGCAGTACTTC. Its protein is CASSTLTSGSYEQYF.

The CDR3 DNA sequence: TGTGCCAGTAGGAACCTACAGGGGGTCCAAGAGACCCAGTACTTC. This codes for CASRNLQGVQETQYF. The chain links TRBV19 to TRBJ2-5; 8 nucleotides line up with TRBD1. Unmatched junction bases numbered 7, after V lost 6 bases and J lost 1 base. The CDR3 totals 15 residues. Per germline, CDR1 LNHDA and CDR2 SQIVND (reference sequence).

The CDR3, as DNA: TGTGCCAGCAGCTTCAACAGGCAAGAGACCCAGTACTTC. Protein product: CASSFNRQETQYF. The chain recombines TRBV7-2 with TRBJ2-5; TRBD1 is a possible D gene (5 bases). Trimming left V 3 bases short and J 2 bases short, with 7 bases between. Germline loops: CDR1 SGHTA, CDR2 FQGNSA. The CDR3 sequence is 13 residues long.

This clone showed up just once. The rearrangement uses TRBV9 and TRBJ2-2, with TRBD1 matching over 10 bases. This CDR3 is built from 15 residues. Germline values: CDR1 SGDLS, CDR2 YYNGEE. V lost 4 bases, J lost 5 bases, and 5 bases stayed unmatched. The CDR3 spells CASSPRTGGTGELFF. For the CDR3, the DNA is TGTGCCAGCAGCCCGCGGACAGGGGGGACCGGGGAGCTGTTTTTT.

This chain's CDR3 is CASSSTSGIVGTQYF. CDR3 DNA sequence: TGTGCCAGCAGTTCGACTAGCGGGATAGTAGGTACGCAGTATTTT. This chain uses TRBV14 with TRBJ2-3; 11 bases align to TRBD2. The trim removed 6 bases at V and 8 bases at J, leaving 10 bases unmatched. This CDR3 spans 15 amino acids. In germline, CDR1 is SGHDN, CDR2 FVKESK.

This chain links TRBV28 with TRBJ1-2, with D unclear. The V end lost 0 bases, the J end lost 8 bases, and 16 bases lay between the germline ends. CDR3 length equals 15 residues. Germline V CDR1 and CDR2: MDHEN, SYDVKM. DNA for the CDR3: TGTGCCAGCAGTTTATGGGGCGCAGTGCGGGGAGGCTACACCTTC. Translated, it gives CASSLWGAVRGGYTF.